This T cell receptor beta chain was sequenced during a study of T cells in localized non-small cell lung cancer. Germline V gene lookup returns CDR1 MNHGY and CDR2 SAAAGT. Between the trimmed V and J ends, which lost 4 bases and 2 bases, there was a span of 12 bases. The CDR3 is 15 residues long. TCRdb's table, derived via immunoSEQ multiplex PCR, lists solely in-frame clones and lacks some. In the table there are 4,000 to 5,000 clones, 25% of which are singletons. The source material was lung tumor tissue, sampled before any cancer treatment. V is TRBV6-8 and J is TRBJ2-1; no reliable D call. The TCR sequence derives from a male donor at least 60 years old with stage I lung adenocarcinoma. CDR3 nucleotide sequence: TGTGCCAGCAGTTTCGGACGGCCGGCCTACAATGAGCAGTTCTTC. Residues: CASSFGRPAYNEQFF.